These T cell receptor beta chains were read from a single sample in a study of blood T cell repertoires in COVID-19. Clones were sequenced by immunoSEQ multiplex PCR, and TCRdb holds only the in-frame ones, with some missing. This table holds about 190,000 clones, less than 85% found once. The sequencing input was peripheral blood. The receptors come from a woman aged 45-59 years with acute or convalescent COVID-19. The CDR3 runs from the conserved cysteine through the conserved F or W. D genes are given only for firm matches. Only some rows state a clone size, as once, few, many or a class for expanded clones.

D gene,V gene,clone size,J gene,CDR3 DNA,CDR3 protein
NA,TRBV28,NA,TRBJ1-4,TGTGCCAGCAGTTACCGGGGTCGGTACGAAAAACTGTTTTTT,CASSYRGRYEKLFF
NA,TRBV6-5,NA,TRBJ1-1,TGTGCCAGCAGAAACCACAGGGTACCTAACACTGAAGCTTTCTTT,CASRNHRVPNTEAFF
NA,TRBV5-5,NA,TRBJ2-7,TGTGCCAGCAGCTTCTACGACGAGGGATTGGACGAGCAGTACTTC,CASSFYDEGLDEQYF
NA,TRBV7-2,NA,TRBJ2-7,TGTGCCAGCAGCCCGTACCTAGGCGGCAGCGAGCAGTACTTC,CASSPYLGGSEQYF
NA,TRBV4-2,NA,TRBJ1-6,TGTGCCAGCAGCCAAGATGAAGACAGGCGTTCACCCCTCCACTTT,CASSQDEDRRSPLHF
NA,TRBV6-2/TRBV6-3,NA,TRBJ2-6,TGTGCCAGCAGTCCACTCCTCTCCGGGACAATGGCCGGGGCCAACGTCCTGACTTTC,CASSPLLSGTMAGANVLTF
TRBD2,TRBV7-2,NA,TRBJ2-7,TGTGCCAGCAGCGTATCGACTAGCGGGGCCTTGATCGAGCAGTACTTC,CASSVSTSGALIEQYF
NA,TRBV19,NA,TRBJ2-1,TGTGCCAGTAGTGATGCGGTTGTAGAGTTCTTC,CASSDAVVEFF
NA,TRBV5-8,few,TRBJ1-3,TGTGCCAGCAGCCTAGGACAGAAAGGAGACACCATATATTTT,CASSLGQKGDTIYF
TRBD2,TRBV7-2,NA,TRBJ2-7,TGTGCCAGCAGCCCCGGGAGGGGGGGCTCCTACGAGCAGTACTTC,CASSPGRGGSYEQYF
TRBD1,TRBV12-5,NA,TRBJ2-2,TGTGCTAGTGGTTTTGATACCCCAGGGACAGGGCCCGGGGAGCTGTTTTTT,CASGFDTPGTGPGELFF
NA,TRBV7-2,NA,TRBJ2-6,TGTGCCAGCAGTTTTCAGGGATCTGGGGCCAACGTCCTGACTTTC,CASSFQGSGANVLTF
NA,TRBV6-5,NA,TRBJ1-2,TGTGCCAGCAGGCCCTCTCCGGGAGCGGGCTACACCTTC,CASRPSPGAGYTF
NA,TRBV2,NA,TRBJ1-2,TGTGCCAGCAGTGGGACAGCGTTGGCGAACTATGGCTACACCTTC,CASSGTALANYGYTF
NA,TRBV29-1,NA,TRBJ1-1,TGCAGCGCTTGCCCCTCGACAGGCGCAGCTTTCTTT,CSACPSTGAAFF
TRBD2,TRBV29-1,NA,TRBJ2-1,TGCAGCGTTGAGTCGAGGGGAGGGTATGAGCAGTTCTTC,CSVESRGGYEQFF
NA,TRBV18,NA,TRBJ1-3,TGTGCCAGCTCACCAAATTCTCCGGGACAAACGGCTGGAAACACCATATATTTT,CASSPNSPGQTAGNTIYF
TRBD2,TRBV11-3,NA,TRBJ2-3,TGTGCCAGCAGCCGCGGACTAGCGGGACCAGATACGCAGTATTTT,CASSRGLAGPDTQYF
NA,TRBV11-2,once,TRBJ1-2,TGTGCCAGCAGCCTCGGGGGCTATGGCTACACCTTC,CASSLGGYGYTF
TRBD1,TRBV30,NA,TRBJ1-5,TGTGCCTGGAGTGTATCAGGGGGAGATCAGCCCCAGCATTTT,CAWSVSGGDQPQHF
TRBD1,TRBV7-2,NA,TRBJ1-2,TGTGCCAGCAGCCCACCTGACAGGGGCGTAAGAGATGGCTACACCTTC,CASSPPDRGVRDGYTF
NA,TRBV19,NA,TRBJ1-2,TGTGCCAGTAGAGGAGGAGCCTCGATTAACTATGGCTACACCTTC,CASRGGASINYGYTF
TRBD2,TRBV6-2/TRBV6-3,NA,TRBJ2-1,TGTGCCAGCAGGCCTCCGGGACTAGTCGGTGAGCAGTTCTTC,CASRPPGLVGEQFF
NA,TRBV5-1,once,TRBJ2-7,TGCGCCAGCAGCCCAATCCCGGGGTCCTACGAGCAGTACTTC,CASSPIPGSYEQYF
NA,TRBV7-6,NA,TRBJ1-2,TGTGCCAGCAGCTTAACAGGCGGGGGCCTCTATGGCTACACCTTC,CASSLTGGGLYGYTF
NA,TRBV11-2,NA,TRBJ2-7,TGTGCCAGCAGCCTCGAGTTCTACGAGCAGTACTTC,CASSLEFYEQYF
NA,TRBV11-2,NA,TRBJ1-1,TGTGCCAGCAGCCTGTTTCGCGGTGGTAATGAAGCTTTCTTT,CASSLFRGGNEAFF
NA,TRBV19,NA,TRBJ1-6,TGTGCCAGTAGTATTAAGGACGGAGGACTGGCCCTCCACTTT,CASSIKDGGLALHF
TRBD1,TRBV10-3,NA,TRBJ1-1,TGTGCCATCAGCCCGACAGGGACTGAAGCTTTCTTT,CAISPTGTEAFF